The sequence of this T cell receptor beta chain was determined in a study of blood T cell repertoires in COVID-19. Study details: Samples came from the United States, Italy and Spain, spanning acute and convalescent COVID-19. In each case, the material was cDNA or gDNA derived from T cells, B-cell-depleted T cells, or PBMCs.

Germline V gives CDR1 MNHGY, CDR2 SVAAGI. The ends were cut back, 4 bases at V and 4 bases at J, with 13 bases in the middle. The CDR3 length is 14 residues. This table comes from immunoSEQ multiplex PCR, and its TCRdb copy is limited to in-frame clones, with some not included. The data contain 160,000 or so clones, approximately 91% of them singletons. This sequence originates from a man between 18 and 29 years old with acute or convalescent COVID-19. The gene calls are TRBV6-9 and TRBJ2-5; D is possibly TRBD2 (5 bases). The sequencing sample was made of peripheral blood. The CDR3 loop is CASSSRPAVETQYF. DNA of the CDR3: TGTGCCAGCAGTTCTAGACCAGCGGTAGAGACCCAGTACTTC.